These 10 T cell receptor beta chains originate from one sample sequenced in a study of cytotoxic CD8 clonotypes in ibrutinib-treated CLL. Sequencing was performed with immunoSEQ multiplex PCR; in TCRdb, only in-frame clones are kept and a portion is missing. Here the sample spans 12,000 to 15,000 clones, almost 65% being singletons. The input for sequencing was PBMCs, taken before ibrutinib treatment. The receptors were sampled from a human donor with chronic lymphocytic leukemia.

This clone was counted only a few times. The chain combines TRBV10-3 with TRBJ1-1, with a possible D match to TRBD1 (5 bases). This CDR3 comprises 15 residues. In germline, CDR1 is ENHRY, CDR2 SYGVKD. V dropped 11 bases and J dropped 0 bases, with 19 bases sitting between them. In DNA form, the CDR3 reads TGTGCCGTACGTCCGCTGCAGGGCATGAACACTGAAGCTTTCTTT. Its protein product is CAVRPLQGMNTEAFF.

This clone has more than one count but fewer than ten. The gene calls are TRBV7-9 and TRBJ1-1; no reliable D call. Trimming removed 7 bases from V and 0 bases from J, with 21 bases in between. CDR1 SEHNR and CDR2 FQNEAQ come from the germline V gene (reference sequence). The CDR3 contains 17 residues. CDR3 residues: CASTVRSVSSMNTEAFF. For the CDR3, the DNA is TGTGCCAGCACCGTCCGGTCAGTCTCGTCTATGAACACTGAAGCTTTCTTT.

This clone was picked up a small number of times. V is TRBV18 and J is TRBJ1-1; the D gene is possibly TRBD1 (6 bases). V was pared by 4 bases and J by 4 bases, with 16 bases between. The CDR3 covers 15 residues. Germline V gene data show CDR1 as KGHSH and CDR2 as LQKENI. In nucleotides, the CDR3 is TGTGCCAGCTCACAGAAACAGGGTGGGGGCACTGAAGCTTTCTTT. It yields the protein CASSQKQGGGTEAFF.

This clone showed up just once. V gene TRBV5-8 combines with J gene TRBJ1-2; D might be TRBD1 (5 bases). V lost 0 bases, J lost 4 bases, and 13 bases lay in between. CDR3 length: 15 amino acids. CDR1 and CDR2 (germline): SGHTS, YDEGEE. The CDR3 nucleotides read TGTGCCAGCAGCTTGGTGGGGGTAATAGGCTATGGCTACACCTTC. Translation: CASSLVGVIGYGYTF.

The chain combines TRBV6-1 with TRBJ1-4; D gene unclear. The germline V gene encodes CDR1 MNHNS and CDR2 SASEGT. This CDR3 has 14 amino acids. V dropped 6 bases and J dropped 7 bases, with 15 bases sitting between them. DNA for the CDR3: TGTGCCAGCAGGTTAGACAATCGCGGTGAAAAACTGTTTTTT. Its protein product is CASRLDNRGEKLFF.

This clone was recorded a few times. The chain recombines TRBV4-1 with TRBJ2-7; no reliable D call. The CDR3 covers 14 residues. From germline, CDR1 is MGHRA and CDR2 YSYEKL. Deletions cut 1 base from V and 5 bases from J, with 12 bases between. The CDR3 sequence: CASSQAEASDEQYF. The CDR3 DNA reads as TGCGCCAGCAGCCAAGCAGAGGCTTCTGACGAGCAGTACTTC.

The chain has TRBV18 and TRBJ1-5, with 9 bases aligning to TRBD1. Per germline, CDR1 KGHSH and CDR2 LQKENI. V gave up 6 bases and J gave up 6 bases; unmatched junction bases: 9. The CDR3 contains 15 residues. The DNA of the CDR3 is TGTGCCAGCTCCCGGGGACAGGGCGCAGGTCAGCCCCAGCATTTT. Translation gives CASSRGQGAGQPQHF.

The chain uses TRBV19 and TRBJ1-6; a weak D match, TRBD1 (5 bases). With 5 bases removed from V and 11 bases from J, the gap between germline ends came to 19 bases. Per the germline V gene, CDR1 is LNHDA and CDR2 is SQIVND (reference sequence). The CDR3 extends over 15 amino acids. As DNA, the CDR3 is TGTGCCAGTAGTCGACAGATCGCGGACGGGGCACCCCTCCACTTT. This translates into CASSRQIADGAPLHF. Variable domain in full (rest from reference TRBV19 and TRBJ1-6): DGGITQSPKYLFRKEGQNVTLSCEQNLNHDAMYWYRQDPGQGLRLIYYSQIVNDFQKGDIAEGYSVSREKKESFPLTVTSAQKNPTAFYLCASSRQIADGAPLHFGNGTRLTVT.

The chain couples TRBV6-1 to TRBJ2-5; 14 bases agree with TRBD2. The V segment lost 6 bases and the J segment 5 bases; nucleotides outside the gene matches: 5. CDR1 is MNHNS, CDR2 SASEGT, per germline. This CDR3 has 15 amino acids. CDR3 region: CASRKRTSGRETQYF. The CDR3 nucleotides read TGTGCCAGCAGGAAGAGGACTAGCGGGAGGGAGACCCAGTACTTC.

The chain is built from TRBV5-6 and TRBJ1-2; a possible D gene is TRBD1 (6 bases). V was pared by 7 bases and J by 2 bases, with 12 bases between. Germline CDR1 SGHDT, CDR2 YYEEEE. This CDR3 comprises 13 residues. The chain's CDR3 is CASAEGGNYGYTF. The CDR3 DNA reads as TGTGCCAGCGCCGAAGGGGGGAACTATGGCTACACCTTC.